This section outlines one T cell receptor beta chain sequence together with its context. The antigen is unknown. Data came from immunoSEQ multiplex PCR; TCRdb stores just in-frame clones and leaves some out. Seen here are approximately 2,200,000 clones, about 92% observed once, and the top ten hold 1.5% to 2%. The germline CDR1 and CDR2 sequences are LNHDA and SQIVND (reference sequence). V was clipped by 2 bases and J by 7 bases; unmatched bases: 4. The CDR3 contains 13 residues. This entry is derived from a study of shared clonotypes between healthy human individuals. Study outcomes and limitations: The study's rarefaction showed incomplete sorted-subset sequencing despite large depth. Relative to their counterparts shared across all four donors, non-shared clonotypes exhibited diminished generation probabilities.

The naive CD8 fraction comprised CD45RO-negative cells positively selected for CCR7 and excluded terminally differentiated effector memory CD45RA+ cells. The sequenced sample was naive CD8+ T cells from PBMCs. This chain uses TRBV19 with TRBJ1-2; 7 nucleotides align to TRBD1. The receptor's source is a young man in good health. Some clones in this sample may be carry-over from other donors' samples. CDR3 sequence reads: CASSIWDRSGYTF. The CDR3 DNA sequence: TGTGCCAGTAGTATATGGGACAGAAGTGGCTACACCTTC.